This T cell receptor beta chain emerged from a study of T cell changes during pregnancy in multiple sclerosis. Some clones are missing from TCRdb's copy, which holds only in-frame ones; the method was immunoSEQ multiplex PCR. This repertoire shows fewer than 30,000 clones, 85% to 90% found once; its top ten account for under 8.5%. The sequence came from a female donor with multiple sclerosis, enrolled in a pregnancy study. This material consisted of CD8+ T cells from peripheral blood mononuclear cells, taken in the second trimester of pregnancy.

The DNA of the CDR3 is TGTGCCAGCAGCTTAGCGCGAGGCAGCAGCCAAGAGACCCAGTACTTC. Protein product: CASSLARGSSQETQYF. The chain is built from TRBV7-6 and TRBJ2-5, with no clear D. The germline gives CDR1 SGHVS, CDR2 FNYEAQ. Trimming left V 0 bases short and J 1 base short, with 12 bases between. The CDR3 loop spans 16 amino acids. The whole variable domain, filled in from reference TRBV7-6 and TRBJ2-5, reads GAGVSQSPRYKVTKRGQDVALRCDPISGHVSLYWYRQALGQGPEFLTYFNYEAQQDKSGLPNDRFSAERPEGSISTLTIQRTEQRDSAMYRCASSLARGSSQETQYFGPGTRLLVL.